This TCR beta chain was documented in a study of identifying expanded T cells in peripheral blood (dated by TCRdb to the late 2010s). In terms of the full investigation: Four technical replicates, made by sequencing separate aliquots from the same pool of genomic DNA, were compared pairwise.

Broader findings and caveats from the paper: The binomial model flagged about 1.2 differentially abundant clones between technical replicates, compared with 15 to 17 over approximately two weeks and approximately 19 over approximately four weeks. Variance in clone template counts between two-week samples significantly increased with total template count across all healthy donors. The authors expected biological variance in healthy repertoires might increase further over much longer intervals such as months to years. Across all healthy-donor time intervals, the beta-binomial model significantly cut both the number of clones called differentially abundant and the false-positive rate.

On this clone itself: Its antigen is currently not known. Qualities for individual bases were not recorded, and no much larger clone is one base off.

During the collection period, no infections or other immune events were recorded for the healthy donors. Time-dependent variance in a beta-binomial model of T-cell clone differential abundance was calibrated using healthy-donor blood repertoires as a training cohort. The training cohort comprised about ten healthy donors, 3 female and 7 male. The donors were between roughly 25 and 70 years old, with an average age of about 45 years. Whole blood, obtained from a commercial supplier, was collected from each healthy donor at three time points spaced approximately 15 days apart. For immunosequencing, genomic DNA was extracted from whole blood that had not been sorted. The CDR3 goes from the cysteine to the phenylalanine over 16 residues. The sequence is cut down to CDR3 DNA, 48 bases in frame from base 1. V was cut back by 0 bases and J by 0 bases, leaving a gap of 9 bases between them. CDR1 and CDR2 (MNHNY, SVGAGI) derive from the germline V gene (reference sequence).

TCRbeta CDR3 regions were profiled with the immunoSEQ Assay using bias-controlled multiplex PCR amplification of genomic DNA. Concerning the study's data processing: The absolute abundance of each unique TCRbeta CDR3 region was quantified after sequences were collapsed and filtered. Differential abundance was tested with a binomial (Fisher-equivalent) model and with a beta-binomial model adding time-dependent variance fitted from healthy donors. Clones with fewer than 5 combined templates were removed, and a clone was called differentially abundant if the clone's Benjamini-Hochberg FDR was below 0.01. Beta-binomial variance was modeled as a function of total template count across the two samples using the form v = (b*log(k)+a)^2. The table was pulled from immuneACCESS by TCRdb, which kept in-frame rearrangements only. Such tables lose some clones; where checked, under half of the loss comes from unresolved V genes, and the rest has no known cause. That table is the source of V, J and clone size, and D and trimming were worked out from the DNA. The sample data list around 130,000 clones, and 75% to 90% of these were observed just once. 8% to 9% of the sample belongs to the ten largest clones.

The sequence joins TRBV6-6 to TRBJ1-5; the D gene lacks a confident call. Sequencing was done on a sample of blood. The receptor's source is a person aged 18 to 75 in good health. The CDR3 in this case is CASSYSATLSNQPQHF. The base sequence is TGTGCCAGCAGTTACTCCGCCACACTTAGCAATCAGCCCCAGCATTTT.